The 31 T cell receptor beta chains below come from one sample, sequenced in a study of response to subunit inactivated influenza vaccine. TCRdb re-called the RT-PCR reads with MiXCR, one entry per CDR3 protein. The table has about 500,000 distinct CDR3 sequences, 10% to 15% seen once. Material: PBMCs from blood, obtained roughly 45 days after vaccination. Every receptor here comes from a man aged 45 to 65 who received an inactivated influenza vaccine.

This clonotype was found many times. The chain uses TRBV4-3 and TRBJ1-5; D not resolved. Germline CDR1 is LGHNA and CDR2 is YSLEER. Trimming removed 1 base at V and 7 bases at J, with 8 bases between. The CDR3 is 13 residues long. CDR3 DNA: TGCGCCAGCAGCCAAGTGTTGGGCCAGCCCCAGCATTTT. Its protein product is CASSQVLGQPQHF.

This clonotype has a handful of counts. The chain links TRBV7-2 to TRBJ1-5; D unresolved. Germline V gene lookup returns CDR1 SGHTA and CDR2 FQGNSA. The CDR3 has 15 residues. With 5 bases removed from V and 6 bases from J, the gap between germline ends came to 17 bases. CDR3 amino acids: CASSPSWQSSQPQHF. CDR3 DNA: TGTGCCAGCAGCCCTTCCTGGCAGAGCTCTCAGCCCCAGCATTTT. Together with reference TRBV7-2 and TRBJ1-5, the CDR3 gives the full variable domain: GAGVSQSPSNKVTEKGKDVELRCDPISGHTALYWYRQSLGQGLEFLIYFQGNSAPDKSGLPSDRFSAERTGGSVSTLTIQRTQQEDSAVYLCASSPSWQSSQPQHFGDGTRLSIL.

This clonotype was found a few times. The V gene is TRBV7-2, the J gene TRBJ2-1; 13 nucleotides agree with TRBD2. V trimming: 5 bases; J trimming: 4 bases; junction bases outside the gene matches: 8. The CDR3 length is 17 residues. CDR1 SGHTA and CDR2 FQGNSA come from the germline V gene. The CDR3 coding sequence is TGTGCCAGCAGCGCCCGACTAGCGGGAGGCCAATACAATGAGCAGTTCTTC. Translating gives CASSARLAGGQYNEQFF.

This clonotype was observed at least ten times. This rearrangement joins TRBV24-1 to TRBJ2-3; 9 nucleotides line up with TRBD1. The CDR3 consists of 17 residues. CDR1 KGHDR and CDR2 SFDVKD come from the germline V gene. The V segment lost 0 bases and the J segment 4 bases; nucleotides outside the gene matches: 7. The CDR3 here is CATSDLFSTGGPDTQYF. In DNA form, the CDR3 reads TGTGCCACCAGTGATTTGTTTTCGACAGGGGGTCCAGATACGCAGTATTTT.

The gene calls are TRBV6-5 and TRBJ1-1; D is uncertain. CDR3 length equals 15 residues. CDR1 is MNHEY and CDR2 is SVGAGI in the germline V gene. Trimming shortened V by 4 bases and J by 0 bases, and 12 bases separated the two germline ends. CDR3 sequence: CASSSLLGMNTEAFF. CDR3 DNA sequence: TGTGCCAGCAGTTCCCTTTTAGGGATGAACACTGAAGCTTTCTTT.

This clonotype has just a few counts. CDR3 DNA: TGTGCCAGCAGCTTGGGGATATACGGGACTAGCTTGTATGAGCAGTTCTTC. Encoded protein: CASSLGIYGTSLYEQFF. V and J are TRBV5-6 and TRBJ2-1; 9 positions match TRBD2. V was pared by 0 bases and J by 8 bases, with 12 bases of the junction left unmatched. This CDR3 is 17 amino acids long. Germline assignment: CDR1 SGHDT and CDR2 YYEEEE.

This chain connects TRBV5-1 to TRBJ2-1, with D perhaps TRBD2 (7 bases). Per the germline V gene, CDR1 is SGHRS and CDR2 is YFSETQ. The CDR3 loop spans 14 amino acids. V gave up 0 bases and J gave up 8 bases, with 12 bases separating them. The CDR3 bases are TGCGCCAGCAGCTTGGCAAGAGGGGGGGATGAGCAGTTCTTC. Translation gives CASSLARGGDEQFF.

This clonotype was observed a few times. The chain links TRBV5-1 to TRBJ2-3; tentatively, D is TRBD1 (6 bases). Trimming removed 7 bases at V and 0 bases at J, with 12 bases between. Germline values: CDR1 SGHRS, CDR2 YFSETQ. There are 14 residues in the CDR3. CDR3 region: CASETGGSTDTQYF. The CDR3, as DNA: TGCGCCAGCGAGACAGGTGGTAGCACAGATACGCAGTATTTT. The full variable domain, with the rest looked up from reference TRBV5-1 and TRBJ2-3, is KAGVTQTPRYLIKTRGQQVTLSCSPISGHRSVSWYQQTPGQGLQFLFEYFSETQRNKGNFPGRFSGRQFSNSRSEMNVSTLELGDSALYLCASETGGSTDTQYFGPGTRLTVL.

CDR3 DNA: TGCAGCGTCCGGACCGCAACCTACGAGCAGTACTTC. Protein: CSVRTATYEQYF. The V and J genes are TRBV29-1 and TRBJ2-7, with D unclear. CDR1 is SQVTM and CDR2 is ANQGSEA in the germline V gene. There are 12 residues in the CDR3. Between the trimmed V and J ends, which lost 6 bases and 2 bases, there was a span of 11 bases.

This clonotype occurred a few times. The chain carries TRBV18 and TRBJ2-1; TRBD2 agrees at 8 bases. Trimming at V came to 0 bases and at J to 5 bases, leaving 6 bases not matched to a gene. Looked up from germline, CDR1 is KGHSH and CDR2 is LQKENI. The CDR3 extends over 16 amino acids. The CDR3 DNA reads TGTGCCAGCTCACCACCGGGCGGGGGGCCCCACAATGAGCAGTTCTTC. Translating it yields CASSPPGGGPHNEQFF.

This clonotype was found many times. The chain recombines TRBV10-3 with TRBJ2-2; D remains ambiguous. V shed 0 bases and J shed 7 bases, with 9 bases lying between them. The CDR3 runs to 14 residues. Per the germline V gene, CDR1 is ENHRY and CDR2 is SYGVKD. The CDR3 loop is CAISESELGGELFF. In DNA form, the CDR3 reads TGTGCCATCAGTGAGTCCGAGTTAGGCGGGGAGCTGTTTTTT.

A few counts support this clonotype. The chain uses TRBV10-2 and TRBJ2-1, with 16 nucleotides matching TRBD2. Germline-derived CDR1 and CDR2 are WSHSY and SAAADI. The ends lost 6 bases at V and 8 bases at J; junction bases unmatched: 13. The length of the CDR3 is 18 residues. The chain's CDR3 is CASRTGTSGGASLYEQFF. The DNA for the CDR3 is TGCGCCAGCAGAACCGGGACTAGCGGGGGGGCCTCTCTCTATGAGCAGTTCTTC.

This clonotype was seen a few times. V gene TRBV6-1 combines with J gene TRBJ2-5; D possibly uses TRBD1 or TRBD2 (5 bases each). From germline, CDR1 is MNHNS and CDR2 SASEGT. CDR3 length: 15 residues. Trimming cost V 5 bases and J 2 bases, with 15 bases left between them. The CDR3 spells CASSPARGVQETQYF. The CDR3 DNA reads TGTGCCAGCAGTCCCGCGAGAGGGGTACAAGAGACCCAGTACTTC.

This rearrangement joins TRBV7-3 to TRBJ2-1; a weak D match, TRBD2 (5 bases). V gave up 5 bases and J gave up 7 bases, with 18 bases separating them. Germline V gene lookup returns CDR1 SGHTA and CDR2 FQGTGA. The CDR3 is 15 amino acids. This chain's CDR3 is CASSLTKSDHNEQFF. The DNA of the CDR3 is TGTGCCAGCAGCCTGACTAAGTCTGATCATAATGAGCAGTTCTTC. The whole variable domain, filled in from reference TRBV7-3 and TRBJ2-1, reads GAGVSQTPSNKVTEKGKYVELRCDPISGHTALYWYRQSLGQGPEFLIYFQGTGAADDSGLPNDRFFAVRPEGSVSTLKIQRTERGDSAVYLCASSLTKSDHNEQFFGPGTRLTVL.

The CDR3: CSARTAGRIYNEQFF. DNA of the CDR3: TGCAGTGCTAGAACGGCGGGTAGAATCTACAATGAGCAGTTCTTC. This chain connects TRBV20-1 to TRBJ2-1; the D gene is possibly TRBD2 (5 bases). Germline V gene lookup returns CDR1 DFQATT and CDR2 SNEGSKA (reference sequence). CDR3 length: 15 residues. V gave up 2 bases and J gave up 3 bases, with 14 bases separating them.

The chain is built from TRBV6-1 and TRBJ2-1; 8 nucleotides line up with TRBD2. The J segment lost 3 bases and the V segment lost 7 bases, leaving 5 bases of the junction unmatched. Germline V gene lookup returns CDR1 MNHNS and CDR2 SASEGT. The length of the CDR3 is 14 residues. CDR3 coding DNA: TGTGCCAGCACCTCTGCGGGGGGCTACAATGAGCAGTTCTTC. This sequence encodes CASTSAGGYNEQFF.

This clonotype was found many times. CDR3 nucleotide sequence: TGTGCCACGCGGGACACCCGCACAGATACGCAGTATTTT. Amino acids: CATRDTRTDTQYF. This chain joins TRBV10-3 and TRBJ2-3; D is possibly TRBD1 or TRBD2 (6 bases each). Per the germline V gene, CDR1 is ENHRY and CDR2 is SYGVKD. There are 13 residues in the CDR3. Trimming took off 10 bases at V and 1 base at J, with 12 bases between the two ends.

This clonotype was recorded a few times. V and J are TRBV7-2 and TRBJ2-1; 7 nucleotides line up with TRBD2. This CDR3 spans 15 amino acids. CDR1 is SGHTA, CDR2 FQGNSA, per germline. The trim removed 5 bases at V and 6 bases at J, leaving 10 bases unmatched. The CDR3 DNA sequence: TGTGCCAGCAGCAGCGGGACCCTGCTCTTCAATGAGCAGTTCTTC. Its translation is CASSSGTLLFNEQFF.

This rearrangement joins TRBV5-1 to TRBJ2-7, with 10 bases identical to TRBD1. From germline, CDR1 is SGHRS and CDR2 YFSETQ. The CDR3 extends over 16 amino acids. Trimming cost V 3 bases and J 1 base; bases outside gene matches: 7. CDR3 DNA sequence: TGCGCCAGCAGCTGGACCGGGACAGGGGAATCCTACGAGCAGTACTTC. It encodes CASSWTGTGESYEQYF.

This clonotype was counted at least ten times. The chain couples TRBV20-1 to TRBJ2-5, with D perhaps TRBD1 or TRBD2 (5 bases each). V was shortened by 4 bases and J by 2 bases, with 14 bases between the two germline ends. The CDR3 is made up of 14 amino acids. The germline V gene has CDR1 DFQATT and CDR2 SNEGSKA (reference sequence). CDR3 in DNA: TGCAGTGCTAACAACCGGGACGGTCAAGAGACCCAGTACTTC. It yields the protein CSANNRDGQETQYF.

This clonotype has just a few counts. The chain's CDR3 is CASSIHSSPGYEQYF. The CDR3 region has the DNA TGTGCCAGTAGTATCCACAGTTCCCCGGGGTACGAGCAGTACTTC. The V call is TRBV19, the J call TRBJ2-7; maybe TRBD2 (5 bases). CDR3 length equals 15 residues. Germline lookup yields CDR1 LNHDA and CDR2 SQIVND (reference sequence). V lost 3 bases to trimming and J lost 4 bases, with 16 bases between them. The whole variable domain, filled in from reference TRBV19 and TRBJ2-7, reads DGGITQSPKYLFRKEGQNVTLSCEQNLNHDAMYWYRQDPGQGLRLIYYSQIVNDFQKGDIAEGYSVSREKKESFPLTVTSAQKNPTAFYLCASSIHSSPGYEQYFGPGTRLTVT.

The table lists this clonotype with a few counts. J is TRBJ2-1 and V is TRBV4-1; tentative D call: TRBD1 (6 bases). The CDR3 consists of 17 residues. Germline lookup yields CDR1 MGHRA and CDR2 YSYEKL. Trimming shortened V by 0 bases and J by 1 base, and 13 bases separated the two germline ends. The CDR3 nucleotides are TGCGCCAGCAGCCAAGAGGGACACAAGATATCCTACAATGAGCAGTTCTTC. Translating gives CASSQEGHKISYNEQFF.

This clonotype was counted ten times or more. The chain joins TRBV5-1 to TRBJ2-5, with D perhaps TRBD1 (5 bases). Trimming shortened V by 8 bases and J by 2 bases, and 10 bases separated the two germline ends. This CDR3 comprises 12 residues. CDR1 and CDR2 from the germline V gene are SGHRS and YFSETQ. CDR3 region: CASSQGQETQYF. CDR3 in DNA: TGCGCCAGTAGTCAGGGTCAAGAGACCCAGTACTTC. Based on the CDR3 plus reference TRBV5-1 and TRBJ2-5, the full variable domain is KAGVTQTPRYLIKTRGQQVTLSCSPISGHRSVSWYQQTPGQGLQFLFEYFSETQRNKGNFPGRFSGRQFSNSRSEMNVSTLELGDSALYLCASSQGQETQYFGPGTRLLVL.

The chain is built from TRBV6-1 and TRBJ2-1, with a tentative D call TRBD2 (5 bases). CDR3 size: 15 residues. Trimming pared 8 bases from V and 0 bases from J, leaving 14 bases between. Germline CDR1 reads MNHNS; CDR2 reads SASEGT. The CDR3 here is CASRRSESSYNEQFF. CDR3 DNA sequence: TGTGCCAGCCGACGTAGCGAGAGCTCCTACAATGAGCAGTTCTTC.

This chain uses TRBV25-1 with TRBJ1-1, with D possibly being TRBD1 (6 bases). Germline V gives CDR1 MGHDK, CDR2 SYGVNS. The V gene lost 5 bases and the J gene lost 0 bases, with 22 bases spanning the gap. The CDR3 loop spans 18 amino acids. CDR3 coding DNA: TGTGCCAGCAGTCAGAACCCCAGGACAGCCATTCTGAACACTGAAGCTTTCTTT. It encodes CASSQNPRTAILNTEAFF. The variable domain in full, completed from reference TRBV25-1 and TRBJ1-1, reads EADIYQTPRYLVIGTGKKITLECSQTMGHDKMYWYQQDPGMELHLIHYSYGVNSTEKGDLSSESTVSRIRTEHFPLTLESARPSHTSQYLCASSQNPRTAILNTEAFFGQGTRLTVV.

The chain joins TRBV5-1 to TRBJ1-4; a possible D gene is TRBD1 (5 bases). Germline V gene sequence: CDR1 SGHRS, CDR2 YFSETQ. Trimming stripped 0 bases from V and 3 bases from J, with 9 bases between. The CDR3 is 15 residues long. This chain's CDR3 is CASSLDGTPNEKLFF. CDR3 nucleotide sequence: TGCGCCAGCAGCTTGGACGGGACTCCTAATGAAAAACTGTTTTTT. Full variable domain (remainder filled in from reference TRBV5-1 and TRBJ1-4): KAGVTQTPRYLIKTRGQQVTLSCSPISGHRSVSWYQQTPGQGLQFLFEYFSETQRNKGNFPGRFSGRQFSNSRSEMNVSTLELGDSALYLCASSLDGTPNEKLFFGSGTQLSVL.

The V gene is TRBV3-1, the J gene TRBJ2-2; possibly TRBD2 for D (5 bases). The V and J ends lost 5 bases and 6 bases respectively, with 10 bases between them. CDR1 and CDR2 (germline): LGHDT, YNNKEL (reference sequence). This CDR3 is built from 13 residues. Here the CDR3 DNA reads TGTGCCAGCAGCAAATCGCGGGCCGGGGAGCTGTTTTTT. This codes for CASSKSRAGELFF. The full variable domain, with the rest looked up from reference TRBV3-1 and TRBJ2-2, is DTAVSQTPKYLVTQMGNDKSIKCEQNLGHDTMYWYKQDSKKFLKIMFSYNNKELIINETVPNRFSPKSPDKAHLNLHINSLELGDSAVYFCASSKSRAGELFFGEGSRLTVL.

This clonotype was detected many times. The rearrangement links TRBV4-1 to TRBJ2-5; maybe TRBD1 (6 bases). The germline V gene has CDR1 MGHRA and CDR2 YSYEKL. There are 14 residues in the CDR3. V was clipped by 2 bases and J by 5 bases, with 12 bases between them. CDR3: CASSQTQGLETQYF. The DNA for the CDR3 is TGCGCCAGCAGCCAAACTCAGGGGCTGGAGACCCAGTACTTC.

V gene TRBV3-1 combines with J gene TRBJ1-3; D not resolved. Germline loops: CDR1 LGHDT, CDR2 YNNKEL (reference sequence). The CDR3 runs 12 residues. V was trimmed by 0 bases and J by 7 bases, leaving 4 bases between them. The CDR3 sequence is CASSQDRNTIYF. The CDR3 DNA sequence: TGTGCCAGCAGCCAAGATAGGAACACCATATATTTT.

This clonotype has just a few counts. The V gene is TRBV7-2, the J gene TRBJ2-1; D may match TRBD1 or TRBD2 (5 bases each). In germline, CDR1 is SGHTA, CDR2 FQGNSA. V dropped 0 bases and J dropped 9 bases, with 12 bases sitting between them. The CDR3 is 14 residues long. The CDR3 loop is CASSLAGVGAEQFF. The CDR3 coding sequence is TGTGCCAGCAGCTTAGCGGGAGTAGGGGCTGAGCAGTTCTTC. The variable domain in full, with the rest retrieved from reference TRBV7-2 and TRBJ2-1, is GAGVSQSPSNKVTEKGKDVELRCDPISGHTALYWYRQSLGQGLEFLIYFQGNSAPDKSGLPSDRFSAERTGGSVSTLTIQRTQQEDSAVYLCASSLAGVGAEQFFGPGTRLTVL.

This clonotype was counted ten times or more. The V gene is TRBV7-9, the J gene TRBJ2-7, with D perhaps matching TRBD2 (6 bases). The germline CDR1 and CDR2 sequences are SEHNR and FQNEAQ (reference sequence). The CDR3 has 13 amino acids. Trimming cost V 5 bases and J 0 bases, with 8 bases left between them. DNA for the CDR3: TGTGCCAGCAGCGCCGGGAGCTCCTACGAGCAGTACTTC. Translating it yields CASSAGSSYEQYF.